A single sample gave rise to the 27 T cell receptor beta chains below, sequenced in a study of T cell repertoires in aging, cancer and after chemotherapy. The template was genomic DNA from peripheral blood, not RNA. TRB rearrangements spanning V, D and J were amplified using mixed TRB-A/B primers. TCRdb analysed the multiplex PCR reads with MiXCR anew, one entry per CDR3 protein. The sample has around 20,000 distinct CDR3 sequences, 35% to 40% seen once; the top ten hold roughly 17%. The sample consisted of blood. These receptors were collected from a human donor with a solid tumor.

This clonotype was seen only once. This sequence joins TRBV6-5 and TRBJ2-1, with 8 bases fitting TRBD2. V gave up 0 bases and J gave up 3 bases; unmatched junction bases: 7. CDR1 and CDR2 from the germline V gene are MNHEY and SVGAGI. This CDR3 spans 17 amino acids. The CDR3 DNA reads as TGTGCCAGCAGTTACTCGTACGGGAGGGCCAACTACAATGAGCAGTTCTTC. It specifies CASSYSYGRANYNEQFF.

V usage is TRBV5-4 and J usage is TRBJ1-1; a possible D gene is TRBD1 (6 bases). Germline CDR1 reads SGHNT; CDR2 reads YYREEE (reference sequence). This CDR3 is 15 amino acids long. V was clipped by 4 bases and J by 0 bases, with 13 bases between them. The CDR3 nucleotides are TGTGCCAGCAGCAGTCAGGGACATCTGAACACTGAAGCTTTCTTT. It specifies CASSSQGHLNTEAFF.

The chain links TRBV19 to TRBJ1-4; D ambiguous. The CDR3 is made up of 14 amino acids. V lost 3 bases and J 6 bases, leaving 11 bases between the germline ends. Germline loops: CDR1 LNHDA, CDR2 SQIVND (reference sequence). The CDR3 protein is CASSIRQNDEKLFF. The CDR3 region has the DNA TGTGCCAGTAGTATCCGGCAGAACGATGAAAAACTGTTTTTT.

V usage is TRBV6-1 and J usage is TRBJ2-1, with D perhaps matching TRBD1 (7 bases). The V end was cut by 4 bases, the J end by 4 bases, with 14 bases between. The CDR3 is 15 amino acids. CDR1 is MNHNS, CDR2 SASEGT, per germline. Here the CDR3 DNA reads TGTGCCAGCAGTGTGGCGGGACAGTCGTACAATGAGCAGTTCTTC. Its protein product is CASSVAGQSYNEQFF.

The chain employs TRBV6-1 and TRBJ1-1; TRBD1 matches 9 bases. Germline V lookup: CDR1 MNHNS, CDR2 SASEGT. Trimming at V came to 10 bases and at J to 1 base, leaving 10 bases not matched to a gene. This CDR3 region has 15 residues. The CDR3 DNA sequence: TGTGCCACAACCACAGGGGGCGCGGGGAACACTGAAGCTTTCTTT. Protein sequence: CATTTGGAGNTEAFF.

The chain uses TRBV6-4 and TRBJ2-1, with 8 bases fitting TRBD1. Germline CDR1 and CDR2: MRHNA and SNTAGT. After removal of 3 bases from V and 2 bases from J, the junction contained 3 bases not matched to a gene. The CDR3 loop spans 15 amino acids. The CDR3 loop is CASSDRQGPYNEQFF. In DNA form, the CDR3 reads TGTGCCAGCAGTGATAGACAGGGGCCCTACAATGAGCAGTTCTTC.

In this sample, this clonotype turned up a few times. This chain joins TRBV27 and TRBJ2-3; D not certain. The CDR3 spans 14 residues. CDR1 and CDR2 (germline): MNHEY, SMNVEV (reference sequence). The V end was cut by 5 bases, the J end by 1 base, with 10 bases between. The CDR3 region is CASSPRHRTDTQYF. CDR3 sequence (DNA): TGTGCCAGCAGTCCCCGACATCGCACAGATACGCAGTATTTT.

The CDR3 coding sequence is TGTGCCTCCGGCGCGGAGATAAATTCACCCCTCCACTTT. Encoded protein: CASGAEINSPLHF. This rearrangement joins TRBV30 to TRBJ1-6; D uncertain. The V end was cut by 7 bases, the J end by 7 bases, with 14 bases between. Germline CDR1 and CDR2: GTSNPN and SVGIG (reference sequence). CDR3 length equals 13 residues. Variable domain in full (rest from reference TRBV30 and TRBJ1-6): SQTIHQWPATLVQPVGSPLSLECTVEGTSNPNLYWYRQAAGRGLQLLFYSVGIGQISSEVPQNLSASRPQDRQFILSSKKLLLSDSGFYLCASGAEINSPLHFGNGTRLTVT.

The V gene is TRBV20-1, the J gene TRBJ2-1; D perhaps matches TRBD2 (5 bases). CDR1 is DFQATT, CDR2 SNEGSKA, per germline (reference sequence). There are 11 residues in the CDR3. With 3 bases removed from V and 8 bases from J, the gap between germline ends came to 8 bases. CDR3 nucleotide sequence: TGCAGTGCTAGGGAGGACTATGAGCAGTTCTTC. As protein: CSAREDYEQFF.

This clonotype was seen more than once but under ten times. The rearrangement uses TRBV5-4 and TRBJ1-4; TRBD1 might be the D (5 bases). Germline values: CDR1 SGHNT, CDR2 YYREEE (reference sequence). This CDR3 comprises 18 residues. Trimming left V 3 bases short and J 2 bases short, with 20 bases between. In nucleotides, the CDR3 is TGTGCCAGCAGCTGGCGTTGGGACGGGAGGGCGACTAATGAAAAACTGTTTTTT. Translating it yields CASSWRWDGRATNEKLFF.

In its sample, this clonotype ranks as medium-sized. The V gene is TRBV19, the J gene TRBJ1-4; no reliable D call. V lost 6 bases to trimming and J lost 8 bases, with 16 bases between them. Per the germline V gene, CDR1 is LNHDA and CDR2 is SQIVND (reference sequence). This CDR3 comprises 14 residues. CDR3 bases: TGTGCCAGTAGCGAAAAAAGCCTTGGAGAAAAACTGTTTTTT. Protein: CASSEKSLGEKLFF. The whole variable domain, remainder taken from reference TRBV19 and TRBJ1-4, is DGGITQSPKYLFRKEGQNVTLSCEQNLNHDAMYWYRQDPGQGLRLIYYSQIVNDFQKGDIAEGYSVSREKKESFPLTVTSAQKNPTAFYLCASSEKSLGEKLFFGSGTQLSVL.

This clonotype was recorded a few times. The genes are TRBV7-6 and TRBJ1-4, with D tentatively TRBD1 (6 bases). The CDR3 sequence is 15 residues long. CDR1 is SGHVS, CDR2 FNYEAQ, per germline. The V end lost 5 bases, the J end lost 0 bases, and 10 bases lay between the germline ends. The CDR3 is CASSPRGTTNEKLFF. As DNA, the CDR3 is TGTGCCAGCAGCCCGAGGGGGACAACTAATGAAAAACTGTTTTTT.

The CDR3 sequence: CASSLGPGFNQPQHF. As DNA, the CDR3 is TGTGCCAGCAGCTTAGGACCAGGGTTCAATCAGCCCCAGCATTTT. J is TRBJ1-5 and V is TRBV7-9, with D tentatively TRBD1 (5 bases). The CDR3 sequence is 15 residues long. Germline V gives CDR1 SEHNR, CDR2 FQNEAQ (reference sequence). With 1 base removed from V and 3 bases from J, the gap between germline ends came to 10 bases. Filled out from reference TRBV7-9 and TRBJ1-5, the complete variable domain reads DTGVSQNPRHKITKRGQNVTFRCDPISEHNRLYWYRQTLGQGPEFLTYFQNEAQLEKSRLLSDRFSAERPKGSFSTLEIQRTEQGDSAMYLCASSLGPGFNQPQHFGDGTRLSIL.

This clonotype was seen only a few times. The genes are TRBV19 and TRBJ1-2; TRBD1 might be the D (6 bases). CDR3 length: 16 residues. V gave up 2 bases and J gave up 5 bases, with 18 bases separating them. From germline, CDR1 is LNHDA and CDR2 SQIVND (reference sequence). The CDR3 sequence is CASSISPQSTGYGYTF. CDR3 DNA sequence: TGTGCCAGTAGTATATCCCCGCAATCCACAGGGTATGGCTACACCTTC.

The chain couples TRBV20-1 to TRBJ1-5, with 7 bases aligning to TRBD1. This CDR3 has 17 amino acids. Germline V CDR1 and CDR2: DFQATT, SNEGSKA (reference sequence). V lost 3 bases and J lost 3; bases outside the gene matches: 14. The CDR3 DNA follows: TGCAGTGCTAGGCCGGCAGGGGGATCTAGGGACAATCAGCCCCAGCATTTT. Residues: CSARPAGGSRDNQPQHF.

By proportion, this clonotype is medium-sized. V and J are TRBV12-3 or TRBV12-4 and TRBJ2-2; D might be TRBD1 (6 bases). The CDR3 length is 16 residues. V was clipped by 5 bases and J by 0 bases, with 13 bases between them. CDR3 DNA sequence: TGTGCCAGCAGTAAGGCCCGGGACACGAACACCGGGGAGCTGTTTTTT. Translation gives CASSKARDTNTGELFF.

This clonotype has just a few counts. The DNA for the CDR3 is TGTGCCAGCAGTTACACGGGACTAGCGGGAGGCCACGAGCAGTACTTC. Its translation is CASSYTGLAGGHEQYF. The gene calls are TRBV6-5 and TRBJ2-7; 15 positions agree with TRBD2. Per the germline V gene, CDR1 is MNHEY and CDR2 is SVGAGI. V trimming: 2 bases; J trimming: 5 bases; junction bases outside the gene matches: 4. CDR3 size: 16 residues.

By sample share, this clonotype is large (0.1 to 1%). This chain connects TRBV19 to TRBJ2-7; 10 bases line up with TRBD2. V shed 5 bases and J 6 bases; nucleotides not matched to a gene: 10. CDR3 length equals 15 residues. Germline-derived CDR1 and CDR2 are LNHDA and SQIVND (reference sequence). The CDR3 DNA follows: TGTGCCAGTAGTTCCTCGATAGCGGGAGGTCGCGAGCAGTACTTC. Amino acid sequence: CASSSSIAGGREQYF.

CDR3 nucleotide sequence: TGTGCCAGCACTGGATTCGGGGGACTGGCAGATACGCAGTATTTT. Translation gives CASTGFGGLADTQYF. The J gene is TRBJ2-3, the V gene TRBV27, with a tentative D call TRBD2 (6 bases). This CDR3 comprises 15 residues. V lost 7 bases, J lost 4 bases, and 18 bases lay in between. Germline V lookup: CDR1 MNHEY, CDR2 SMNVEV (reference sequence).

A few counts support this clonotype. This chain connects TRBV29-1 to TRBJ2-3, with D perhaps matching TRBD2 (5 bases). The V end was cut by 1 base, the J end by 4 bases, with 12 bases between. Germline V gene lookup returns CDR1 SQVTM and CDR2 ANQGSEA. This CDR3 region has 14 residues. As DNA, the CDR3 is TGCAGCGTTGAAGGCTGGACTTACGCAGATACGCAGTATTTT. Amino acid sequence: CSVEGWTYADTQYF.

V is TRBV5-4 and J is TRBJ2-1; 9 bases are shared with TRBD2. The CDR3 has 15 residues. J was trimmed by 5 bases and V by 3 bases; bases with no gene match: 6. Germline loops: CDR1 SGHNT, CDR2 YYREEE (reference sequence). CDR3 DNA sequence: TGTGCCAGCAGCTCCCGGACTAGCGCCGACAATGAGCAGTTCTTC. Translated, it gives CASSSRTSADNEQFF.

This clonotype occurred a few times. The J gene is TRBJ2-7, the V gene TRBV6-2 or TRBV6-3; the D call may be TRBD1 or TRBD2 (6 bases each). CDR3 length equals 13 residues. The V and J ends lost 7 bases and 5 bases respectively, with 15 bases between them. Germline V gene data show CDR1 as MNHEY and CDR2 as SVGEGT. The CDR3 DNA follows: TGTGCCAGCATAGGGGGGTTTAGCAACGAGCAGTACTTC. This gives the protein CASIGGFSNEQYF.

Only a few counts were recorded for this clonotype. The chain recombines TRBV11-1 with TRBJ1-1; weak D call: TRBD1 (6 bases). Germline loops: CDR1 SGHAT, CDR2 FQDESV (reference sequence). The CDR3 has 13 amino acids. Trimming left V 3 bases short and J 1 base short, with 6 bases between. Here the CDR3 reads CASSLTGNTEAFF. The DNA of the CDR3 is TGTGCCAGCAGCTTGACAGGGAACACTGAAGCTTTCTTT.

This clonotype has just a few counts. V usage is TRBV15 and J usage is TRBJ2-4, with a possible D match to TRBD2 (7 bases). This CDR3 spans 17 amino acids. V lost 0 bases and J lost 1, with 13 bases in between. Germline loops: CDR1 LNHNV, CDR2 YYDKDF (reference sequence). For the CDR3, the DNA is TGTGCCACCAGCAGAGATCGGGGGGCTGGTGCCAAAAACATTCAGTACTTC. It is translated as CATSRDRGAGAKNIQYF.

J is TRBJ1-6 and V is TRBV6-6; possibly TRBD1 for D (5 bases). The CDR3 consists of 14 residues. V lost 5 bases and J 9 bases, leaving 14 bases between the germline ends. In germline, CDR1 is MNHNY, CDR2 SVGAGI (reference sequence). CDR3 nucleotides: TGTGCCAGCAGTATTGAGGGGCGGAGTTCACCCCTCCACTTT. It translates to CASSIEGRSSPLHF.

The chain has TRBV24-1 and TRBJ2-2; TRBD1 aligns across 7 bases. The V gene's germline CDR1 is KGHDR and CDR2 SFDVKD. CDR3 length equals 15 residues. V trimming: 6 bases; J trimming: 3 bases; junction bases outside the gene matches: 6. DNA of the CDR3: TGTGCCACCAGTCTAGACAGGGTGCACACCGGGGAGCTGTTTTTT. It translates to CATSLDRVHTGELFF.

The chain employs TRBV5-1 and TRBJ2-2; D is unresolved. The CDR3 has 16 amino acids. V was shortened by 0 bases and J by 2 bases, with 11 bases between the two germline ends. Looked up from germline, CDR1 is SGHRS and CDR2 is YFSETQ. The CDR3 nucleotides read TGCGCCAGCAGCTTGGAAGGGCTTTCTAACACCGGGGAGCTGTTTTTT. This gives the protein CASSLEGLSNTGELFF.